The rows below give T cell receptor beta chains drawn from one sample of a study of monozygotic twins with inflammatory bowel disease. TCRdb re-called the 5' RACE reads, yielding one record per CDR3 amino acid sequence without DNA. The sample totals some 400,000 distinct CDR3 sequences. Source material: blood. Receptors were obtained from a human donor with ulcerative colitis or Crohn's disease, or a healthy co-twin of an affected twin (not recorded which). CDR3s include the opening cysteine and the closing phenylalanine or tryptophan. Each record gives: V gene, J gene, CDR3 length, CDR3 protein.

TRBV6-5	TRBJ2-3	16	CASSYSISGVAVTQYF
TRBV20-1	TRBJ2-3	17	CSARVPWTSGGGATQYF
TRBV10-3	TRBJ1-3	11	CAISPGNTIYF
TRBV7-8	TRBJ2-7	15	CDSSLRDRGFYEQYF
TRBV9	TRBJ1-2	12	CASSLDFYGYTF
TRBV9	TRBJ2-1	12	CASSRGQKEQFF
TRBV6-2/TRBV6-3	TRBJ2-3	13	CASSWRPTDTQYF
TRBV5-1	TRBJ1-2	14	CASSLVDRGSGYTF
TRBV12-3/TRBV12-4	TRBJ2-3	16	CASSFPSGGVSDTQYF
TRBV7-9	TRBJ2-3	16	CASTFRLAGSTDTQYF